This paragraph covers one TCR beta chain sequence. The antigen is not known. V shed 6 bases, J shed 2 bases, and the junction held 2 bases outside the gene matches. This CDR3 comprises 14 residues. CDR1 and CDR2 (germline): SGHTA, FQGNSA. The data were obtained in a study of cytomegalovirus exposure and HLA in healthy donors. Study results and limitations: The authors listed 164 TCR beta chains as cytomegalovirus-associated. It was confirmed in vitro that a few of the CMV-associated chains were specific for CMV antigens. More clonal expansion characterized HLA-associated TCR beta chains than equally common others in a later analysis.

Amplification used 60 Vbeta primers and 13 Jbeta primers. This table comes from immunoSEQ multiplex PCR, and its TCRdb copy is limited to in-frame clones, with some not included. This table holds roughly 140,000 clones, around 60% found once. This TCR was recovered from a woman aged 60-75 years in good health and CMV-seropositive. Specimen: PBMCs. The gene calls are TRBV7-2 and TRBJ2-2; 8 bases fit TRBD2. The chain's CDR3 is CASRLAANTGELFF. For the CDR3, the DNA is TGTGCCAGCAGACTAGCGGCAAACACCGGGGAGCTGTTTTTT.